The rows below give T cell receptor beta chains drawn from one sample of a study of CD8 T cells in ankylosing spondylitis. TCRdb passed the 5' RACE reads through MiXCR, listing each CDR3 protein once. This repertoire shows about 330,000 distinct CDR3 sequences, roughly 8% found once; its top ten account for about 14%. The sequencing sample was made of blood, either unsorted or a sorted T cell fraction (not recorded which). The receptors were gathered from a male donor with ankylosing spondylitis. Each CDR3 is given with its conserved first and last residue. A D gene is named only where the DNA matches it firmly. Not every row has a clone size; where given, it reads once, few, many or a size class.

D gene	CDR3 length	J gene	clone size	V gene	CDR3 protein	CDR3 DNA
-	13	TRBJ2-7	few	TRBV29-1	CSVSRVGVYEQYF	TGCAGCGTTAGCAGGGTAGGGGTGTACGAGCAGTACTTC
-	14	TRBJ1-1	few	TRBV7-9	CASSLSGVNTEAFF	TGTGCCAGCAGCTTAAGTGGGGTGAACACTGAAGCTTTCTTT
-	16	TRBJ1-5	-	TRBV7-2	CASSLGRQPNNQPQHF	TGTGCCAGCAGCTTAGGCCGACAGCCGAATAATCAGCCCCAGCATTTT
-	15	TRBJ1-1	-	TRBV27	CASSQGRGMNTEAFF	TGTGCCAGCAGTCAGGGACGGGGAATGAACACTGAAGCTTTCTTT
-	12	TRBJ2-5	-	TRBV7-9	CASSLDVSSQYF	TGTGCCAGCAGTCTGGACGTCTCTTCCCAGTACTTC
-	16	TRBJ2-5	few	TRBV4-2	CASSQNGAANQETQYF	TGTGCCAGCAGCCAAAACGGTGCAGCAAACCAAGAGACCCAGTACTTC
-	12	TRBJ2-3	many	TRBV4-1	CASSRGGDTQYF	TGCGCCAGCAGCCGAGGCGGAGATACGCAGTATTTT
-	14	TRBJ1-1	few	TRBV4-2	CASSQGEGNTEAFF	TGTGCCAGCAGCCAAGGGGAGGGGAACACTGAAGCTTTCTTT
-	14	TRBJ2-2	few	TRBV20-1	CSAPKGKNTGELFF	TGCAGTGCCCCTAAAGGCAAGAACACCGGGGAGCTGTTTTTT
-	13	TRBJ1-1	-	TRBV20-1	CSATDTRRTEAFF	TGCAGTGCAACAGACACCAGGAGGACTGAAGCTTTCTTT
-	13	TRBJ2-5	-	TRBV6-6	CASSYREAWTQYF	TGTGCCAGCAGTTACAGGGAAGCGTGGACCCAGTACTTC
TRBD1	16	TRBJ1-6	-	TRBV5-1	CASSLHGTGPESPLHF	TGCGCCAGCAGCTTACATGGGACAGGGCCGGAATCACCCCTCCACTTT
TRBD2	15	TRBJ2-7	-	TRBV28	CASGIGASGAYEQYF	TGTGCCAGCGGGATCGGGGCTAGCGGAGCCTACGAGCAGTACTTC
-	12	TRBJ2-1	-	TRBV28	CASGRFYNEQFF	TGTGCCAGCGGCAGGTTCTACAATGAGCAGTTCTTC
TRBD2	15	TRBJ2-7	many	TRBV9	CASSVEGTSLYEQYF	TGTGCCAGCAGCGTAGAGGGGACTAGCCTTTACGAGCAGTACTTC
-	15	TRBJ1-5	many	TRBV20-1	CSARPPLVGNQPQHF	TGCAGTGCTAGGCCGCCTTTAGTAGGCAATCAGCCCCAGCATTTT
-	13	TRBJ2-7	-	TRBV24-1	CATAAGDSYEQYF	TGTGCCACGGCAGCCGGGGACTCCTACGAGCAGTACTTC
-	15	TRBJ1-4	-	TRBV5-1	CASSPGGLTNEKLFF	TGCGCCAGCAGCCCCGGAGGGCTGACTAATGAAAAACTGTTTTTT
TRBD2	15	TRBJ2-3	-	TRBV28	CASSALAGEGDTQYF	TGTGCCAGCAGTGCACTAGCGGGAGAAGGCGATACGCAGTATTTT
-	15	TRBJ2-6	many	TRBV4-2	CASSRAGYGANVLTF	TGTGCCAGCAGCCGAGCAGGGTATGGGGCCAACGTCCTGACTTTC
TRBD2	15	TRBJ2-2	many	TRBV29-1	CSVVGAGVVTGELFF	TGCAGCGTTGTGGGTGCGGGAGTAGTCACCGGGGAGCTGTTTTTT
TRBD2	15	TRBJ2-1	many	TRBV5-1	CASSYVPGLYNEQFF	TGCGCCAGCAGCTATGTTCCGGGACTATACAATGAGCAGTTCTTC
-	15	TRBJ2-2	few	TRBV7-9	CASSSGKLGTGELFF	TGTGCCAGCAGCTCAGGCAAACTAGGCACCGGGGAGCTGTTTTTT
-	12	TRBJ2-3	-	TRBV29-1	CSVESFTDTQYF	TGCAGCGTGGAGAGTTTCACAGATACGCAGTATTTT